This T cell receptor beta chain was profiled in a study of shared clonotypes between healthy human individuals. Whole-study findings and limits: Relative to memory subsets, naive subsets generally showed larger estimated richness. Generation probabilities of non-shared clonotypes were lower (relative to those shared by all four donors).

Remarks on this clone: Antigen unknown.

The CDR3 has 17 amino acids. V was trimmed by 0 bases and J by 0 bases, leaving 15 bases between them. Per germline, CDR1 SGHDT and CDR2 YYEEEE. Method: immunoSEQ multiplex PCR; TCRdb's copy keeps in-frame clones and lacks some. This sample has 2 million to 2.5 million clones; just under 95% occur once, and the top ten carry 0.3% to 0.4%. The sequenced sample was naive CD4+ T cells from PBMCs. As to subset: CD45RA+ positively selected. The chain couples TRBV5-6 to TRBJ1-1; D perhaps matches TRBD1 (5 bases). The clonotype originates from a man aged 18 to 30 in good health. Some clones in this sample may be carry-over from other donors' samples. CDR3 nucleotides: TGTGCCAGCAGCTTGGAGGGGCCAGGGTGGATGAACACTGAAGCTTTCTTT. Its translation is CASSLEGPGWMNTEAFF.